The clone carrying this T cell receptor beta chain was counted many times. This entry is derived from a study of CD8+CD57+ T cells in acquired aplastic anemia. Study as a whole: Among healthy donors, CD4+ cells averaged roughly 11 million reads.

Genomic DNA templated the TCR beta VDJ and CDR3 profiling. One entry per CDR3 protein, called by TCRdb with MiXCR from the reads. The sample has about 71,000 distinct CDR3 sequences, roughly half seen once. This receptor was obtained from a human donor in good health, serving as a control. The sequenced sample consisted of sorted CD4+, CD8+, or CD8+CD57+ T cells (not recorded which) from PBMCs.

In DNA form, the CDR3 reads TGCAGCGCCCGCCGGGACAGGGGACTTTTAACCGGGGAGCTGTTTTTT. Translation gives CSARRDRGLLTGELFF. This chain joins TRBV29-1 and TRBJ2-2; 10 bases line up with TRBD1. The germline CDR1 and CDR2 sequences are SQVTM and ANQGSEA. The CDR3 has 16 residues. V shed 7 bases and J 5 bases; nucleotides not matched to a gene: 13.